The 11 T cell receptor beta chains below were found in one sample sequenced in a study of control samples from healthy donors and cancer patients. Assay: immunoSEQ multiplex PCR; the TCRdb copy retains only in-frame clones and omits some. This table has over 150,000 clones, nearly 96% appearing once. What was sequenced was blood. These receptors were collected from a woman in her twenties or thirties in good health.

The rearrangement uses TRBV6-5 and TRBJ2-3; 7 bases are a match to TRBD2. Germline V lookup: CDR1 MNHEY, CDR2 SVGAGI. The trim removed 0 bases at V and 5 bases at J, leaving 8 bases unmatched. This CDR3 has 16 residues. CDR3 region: CASSYSPGGVGDTQYF. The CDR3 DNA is TGTGCCAGCAGTTACTCGCCGGGAGGCGTAGGAGATACGCAGTATTTT.

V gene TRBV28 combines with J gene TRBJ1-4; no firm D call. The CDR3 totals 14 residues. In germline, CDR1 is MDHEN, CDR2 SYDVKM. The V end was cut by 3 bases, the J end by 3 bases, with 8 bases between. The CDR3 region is CASSFEQSNEKLFF. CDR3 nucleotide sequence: TGTGCCAGCAGTTTTGAGCAGTCTAATGAAAAACTGTTTTTT.

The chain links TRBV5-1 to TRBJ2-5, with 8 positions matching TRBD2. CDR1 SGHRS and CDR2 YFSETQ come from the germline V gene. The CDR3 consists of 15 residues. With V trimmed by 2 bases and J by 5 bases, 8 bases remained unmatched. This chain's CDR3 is CASSLAGAPDETQYF. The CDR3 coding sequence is TGCGCCAGCAGCTTAGCGGGGGCCCCGGATGAGACCCAGTACTTC.

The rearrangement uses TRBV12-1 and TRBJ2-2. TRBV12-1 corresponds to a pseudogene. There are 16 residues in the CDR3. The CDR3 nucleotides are TGTGCCAGCAGCTCCCCCTCCCTTGGGTACACCGGGGAGCTGTTTTTT. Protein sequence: CASSSPSLGYTGELFF.

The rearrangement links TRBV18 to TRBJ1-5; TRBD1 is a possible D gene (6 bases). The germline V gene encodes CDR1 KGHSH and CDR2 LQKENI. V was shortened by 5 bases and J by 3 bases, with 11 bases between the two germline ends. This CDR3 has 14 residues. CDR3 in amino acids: CASSWTENNQPQHF. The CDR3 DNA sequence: TGTGCCAGCTCATGGACAGAGAACAATCAGCCCCAGCATTTT. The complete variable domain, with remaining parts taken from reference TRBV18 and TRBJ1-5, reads NAGVMQNPRHLVRRRGQEARLRCSPMKGHSHVYWYRQLPEEGLKFMVYLQKENIIDESGMPKERFSAEFPKEGPSILRIQQVVRGDSAAYFCASSWTENNQPQHFGDGTRLSIL.

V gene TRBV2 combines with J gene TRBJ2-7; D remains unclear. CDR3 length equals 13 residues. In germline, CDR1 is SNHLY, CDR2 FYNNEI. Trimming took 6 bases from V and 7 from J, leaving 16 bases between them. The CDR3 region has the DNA TGTGCCAGCAGCGTTCTTCCAGAGGAGGAGCAGTACTTC. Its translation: CASSVLPEEEQYF.

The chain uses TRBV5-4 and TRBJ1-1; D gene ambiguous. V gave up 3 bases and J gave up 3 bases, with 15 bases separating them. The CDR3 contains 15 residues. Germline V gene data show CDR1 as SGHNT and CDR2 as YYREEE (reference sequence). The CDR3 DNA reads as TGTGCCAGCAGCTCACCCTCGGGGTTGGACACTGAAGCTTTCTTT. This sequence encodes CASSSPSGLDTEAFF.

The CDR3 DNA sequence: TGTGCCATCACCCCCACAGGGGCCTGGGGCTATGGCTACACCTTC. Amino acids: CAITPTGAWGYGYTF. The chain joins TRBV10-3 to TRBJ1-2; 7 bases are shared with TRBD1. V trimming: 7 bases; J trimming: 4 bases; junction bases outside the gene matches: 12. The CDR3 extends over 15 amino acids. The germline V gene has CDR1 ENHRY and CDR2 SYGVKD.

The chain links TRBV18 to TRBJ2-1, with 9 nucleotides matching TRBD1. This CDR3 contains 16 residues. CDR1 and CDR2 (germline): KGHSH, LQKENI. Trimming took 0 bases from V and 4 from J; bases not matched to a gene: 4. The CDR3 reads CASSPPTGQGYNEQFF. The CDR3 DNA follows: TGTGCCAGCTCACCACCTACTGGACAGGGGTACAATGAGCAGTTCTTC.

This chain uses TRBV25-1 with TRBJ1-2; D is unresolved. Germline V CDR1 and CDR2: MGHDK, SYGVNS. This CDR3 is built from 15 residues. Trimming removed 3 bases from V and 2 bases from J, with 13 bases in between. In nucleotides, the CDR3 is TGTGCCAGCAGTGATCCTTACGGAGCCAACTATGGCTACACCTTC. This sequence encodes CASSDPYGANYGYTF.

The CDR3 DNA follows: TGTGCCTGGAGGGGACAGGGGATCACTGAAGCTTTCTTT. This translates into CAWRGQGITEAFF. This rearrangement joins TRBV30 to TRBJ1-1; 10 bases line up with TRBD1. Germline V gene lookup returns CDR1 GTSNPN and CDR2 SVGIG (reference sequence). The CDR3 is 13 amino acids. V was pared by 3 bases and J by 4 bases, with 2 bases of the junction left unmatched.